These 14 T cell receptor beta chains share one sample of origin, sequenced in a study of stem cell transplantation in POMP-related autoinflammatory disease. Sequencing used immunoSEQ multiplex PCR; TCRdb keeps in-frame clones, though not all of them. Here the sample spans approximately 65,000 clones, roughly 90% being singletons. This sample comprised CD4+ T cells from PBMCs, obtained after stem cell transplantation. These receptors all come from a human patient with POMP-related autoinflammation and immune dysregulation (PRAID). Some T cells may trace back to the graft donor.

In this sample, this clone turned up once. The chain combines TRBV12-3 or TRBV12-4 with TRBJ2-3; D is ambiguous. V gave up 7 bases and J gave up 6 bases, with 8 bases separating them. The CDR3 loop spans 11 amino acids. The CDR3 spells CASTRRDTQYF. The CDR3 DNA is TGTGCCAGCACCCGACGGGATACGCAGTATTTT.

This chain links TRBV2 with TRBJ1-5; 8 bases fit TRBD1. The CDR3 is made up of 15 amino acids. With V trimmed by 3 bases and J by 4 bases, 5 bases remained unmatched. Per the germline V gene, CDR1 is SNHLY and CDR2 is FYNNEI. The CDR3 DNA reads as TGTGCCAGCAGTGAGCAGGGGGCGGGTAATCAGCCCCAGCATTTT. Translating gives CASSEQGAGNQPQHF.

The rearrangement uses TRBV12-3 or TRBV12-4 and TRBJ1-2, with TRBD1 identical over 9 bases. The CDR3 runs 13 residues. V shed 6 bases, J shed 6 bases, and the junction held 5 bases outside the gene matches. In nucleotides, the CDR3 is TGTGCCAGCAGGCACAGGGGGCGAAATGGCTACACCTTC. Its translation: CASRHRGRNGYTF.

The J gene is TRBJ1-4, the V gene TRBV9, with 7 bases identical to TRBD1. V shed 2 bases and J 8 bases; nucleotides not matched to a gene: 6. Germline CDR1 reads SGDLS; CDR2 reads YYNGEE. The CDR3 is 14 residues long. The CDR3 DNA follows: TGTGCCAGCAGCGTGAAAGGGGGCGGAGAAAAACTGTTTTTT. Translated, it gives CASSVKGGGEKLFF.

The chain uses TRBV5-8 and TRBJ2-5; TRBD2 might be the D (5 bases). Germline-derived CDR1 and CDR2 are SGHTS and YDEGEE. The V and J ends lost 0 bases and 2 bases respectively, with 23 bases between them. This CDR3 has 19 amino acids. CDR3 sequence reads: CASSLGGSPGRRFQETQYF. DNA of the CDR3: TGTGCCAGCAGCTTGGGGGGTAGCCCGGGCCGGAGGTTTCAAGAGACCCAGTACTTC.

The rearrangement uses TRBV19 and TRBJ2-2; 8 bases are a match to TRBD2. CDR3 length equals 16 residues. V trimming: 7 bases; J trimming: 5 bases; junction bases outside the gene matches: 12. Germline V gene data show CDR1 as LNHDA and CDR2 as SQIVND (reference sequence). The CDR3 bases are TGTGCCAGTACCCGAGACCCGCTAGCGGGTACCGGGGAGCTGTTTTTT. As protein: CASTRDPLAGTGELFF.

The chain uses TRBV5-1 and TRBJ1-2, with 11 positions matching TRBD1. V lost 2 bases and J lost 8; bases outside the gene matches: 2. This CDR3 comprises 13 residues. CDR1 and CDR2 (germline): SGHRS, YFSETQ. CDR3 residues: CASSLGTGGGYTF. CDR3 DNA: TGCGCCAGCAGCTTAGGGACAGGGGGAGGCTACACCTTC. Supplemented by reference TRBV5-1 and TRBJ1-2, the full variable domain reads KAGVTQTPRYLIKTRGQQVTLSCSPISGHRSVSWYQQTPGQGLQFLFEYFSETQRNKGNFPGRFSGRQFSNSRSEMNVSTLELGDSALYLCASSLGTGGGYTFGSGTRLTVV.

The chain is built from TRBV10-3 and TRBJ1-5; 8 bases agree with TRBD1. Trimming removed 4 bases from V and 1 base from J; junction bases left unmatched: 6. The CDR3 contains 16 residues. From germline, CDR1 is ENHRY and CDR2 SYGVKD. The CDR3 DNA is TGTGCCATCAGTGGAACAGGGGGATTAAGCAATCAGCCCCAGCATTTT. This encodes CAISGTGGLSNQPQHF.

The V gene is TRBV2, the J gene TRBJ2-3, with 8 bases identical to TRBD1. Germline CDR1 is SNHLY and CDR2 is FYNNEI. This CDR3 is built from 15 residues. The trim removed 5 bases at V and 1 base at J, leaving 5 bases unmatched. The CDR3 DNA follows: TGTGCCAGCAGTTCCGACAGGGGTGGCACAGATACGCAGTATTTT. As protein: CASSSDRGGTDTQYF.

The V call is TRBV30, the J call TRBJ1-2; D not resolved. The CDR3 contains 14 residues. V was clipped by 7 bases and J by 6 bases, with 21 bases between them. Germline CDR1 GTSNPN, CDR2 SVGIG (reference sequence). DNA for the CDR3: TGTGCCTCGATCCTCTCGGGGATGAGCGATGGCTACACCTTC. Translating gives CASILSGMSDGYTF. Supplemented by reference TRBV30 and TRBJ1-2, the full variable domain reads SQTIHQWPATLVQPVGSPLSLECTVEGTSNPNLYWYRQAAGRGLQLLFYSVGIGQISSEVPQNLSASRPQDRQFILSSKKLLLSDSGFYLCASILSGMSDGYTFGSGTRLTVV.

This CDR3 reads CASSLEGRMNTEAFF. The CDR3 nucleotides read TGTGCCAGCAGCTTGGAGGGGAGGATGAACACTGAAGCTTTCTTT. V and J are TRBV5-4 and TRBJ1-1; D might be TRBD1 (5 bases). V lost 0 bases to trimming and J lost 0 bases, with 9 bases between them. Germline lookup yields CDR1 SGHNT and CDR2 YYREEE (reference sequence). The CDR3 length is 15 residues.

The gene calls are TRBV16 and TRBJ1-1; the match to TRBD1 covers 9 bases. V lost 0 bases to trimming and J lost 1 base; unmatched junction nucleotides: 0. The CDR3 has 15 amino acids. Germline V gene data show CDR1 as KGHSY and CDR2 as FQNENV. The CDR3 sequence: CASSQSGQGNTEAFF. The CDR3 nucleotides read TGTGCCAGCAGCCAATCGGGACAGGGGAACACTGAAGCTTTCTTT.

Only one count was recorded for this clone. The chain employs TRBV10-2 and TRBJ2-7; TRBD2 agrees at 8 bases. Germline values: CDR1 WSHSY, CDR2 SAAADI. This CDR3 is 14 amino acids long. V trimming: 6 bases; J trimming: 3 bases; junction bases outside the gene matches: 7. CDR3 loop: CASSAAGAGYEQYV. CDR3 bases: TGCGCCAGCAGCGCAGCGGGGGCCGGCTACGAGCAGTACGTC.

The chain uses TRBV19 and TRBJ2-1; 12 bases agree with TRBD2. Germline V gene data show CDR1 as LNHDA and CDR2 as SQIVND (reference sequence). Losses at the gene ends were 7 bases for V and 4 bases for J; bases not matched to a gene: 2. CDR3 size: 14 residues. CDR3 sequence (DNA): TGTGCCAGTAACGGACTAGCGGGATACAATGAGCAGTTCTTC. Its translation is CASNGLAGYNEQFF.